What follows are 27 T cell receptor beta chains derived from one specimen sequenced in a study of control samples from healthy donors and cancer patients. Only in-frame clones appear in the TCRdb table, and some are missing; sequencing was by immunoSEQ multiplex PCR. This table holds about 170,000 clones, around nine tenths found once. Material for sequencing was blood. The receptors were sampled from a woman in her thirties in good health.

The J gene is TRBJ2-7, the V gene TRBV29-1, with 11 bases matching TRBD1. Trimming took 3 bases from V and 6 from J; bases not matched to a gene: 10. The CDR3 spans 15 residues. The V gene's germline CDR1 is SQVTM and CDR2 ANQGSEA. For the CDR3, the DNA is TGCAGCGTTGAGCGGGGAATGGGGACAGGGGGCGAGCAGTACTTC. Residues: CSVERGMGTGGEQYF.

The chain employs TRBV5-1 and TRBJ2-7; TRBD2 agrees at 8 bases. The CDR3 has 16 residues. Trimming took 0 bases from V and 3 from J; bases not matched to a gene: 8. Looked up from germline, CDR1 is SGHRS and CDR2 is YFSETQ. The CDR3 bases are TGCGCCAGCAGCTTGGTTCGGGCTAGCGGGTACTACGAGCAGTACTTC. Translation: CASSLVRASGYYEQYF.

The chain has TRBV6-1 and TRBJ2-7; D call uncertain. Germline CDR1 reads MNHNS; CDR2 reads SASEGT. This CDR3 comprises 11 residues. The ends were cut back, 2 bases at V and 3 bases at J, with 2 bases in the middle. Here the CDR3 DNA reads TGTGCCAGCAGTGAATACTACGAGCAGTACGTC. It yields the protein CASSEYYEQYV.

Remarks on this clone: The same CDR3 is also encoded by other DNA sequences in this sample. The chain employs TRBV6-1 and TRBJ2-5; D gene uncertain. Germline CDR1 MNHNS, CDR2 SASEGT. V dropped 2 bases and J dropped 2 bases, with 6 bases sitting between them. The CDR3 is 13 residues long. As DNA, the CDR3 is TGTGCCAGCAGTGAACACCAACAAGAGACCCAGTACTTC. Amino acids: CASSEHQQETQYF.

In nucleotides, the CDR3 is TGTGCCAGCAGTACTCAGGGGGATCAGCCCCAGCATTTT. Translation gives CASSTQGDQPQHF. The chain employs TRBV6-4 and TRBJ1-5; TRBD1 agrees at 7 bases. The germline V gene encodes CDR1 MRHNA and CDR2 SNTAGT. This CDR3 comprises 13 residues. Trimming took 5 bases from V and 5 from J; bases not matched to a gene: 3.

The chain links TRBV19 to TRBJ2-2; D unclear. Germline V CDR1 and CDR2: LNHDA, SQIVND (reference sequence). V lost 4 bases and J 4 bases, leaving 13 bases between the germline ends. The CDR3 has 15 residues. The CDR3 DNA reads TGTGCCAGTAGTAGGGCCGAATTGGGCACCGGGGAGCTGTTTTTT. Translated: CASSRAELGTGELFF.

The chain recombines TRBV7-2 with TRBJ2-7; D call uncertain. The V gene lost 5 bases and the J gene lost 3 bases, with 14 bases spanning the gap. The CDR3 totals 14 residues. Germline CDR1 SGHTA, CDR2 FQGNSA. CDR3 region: CASSPGPAVYEQYF. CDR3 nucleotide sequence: TGTGCCAGCAGCCCCGGGCCAGCCGTCTACGAGCAGTACTTC.

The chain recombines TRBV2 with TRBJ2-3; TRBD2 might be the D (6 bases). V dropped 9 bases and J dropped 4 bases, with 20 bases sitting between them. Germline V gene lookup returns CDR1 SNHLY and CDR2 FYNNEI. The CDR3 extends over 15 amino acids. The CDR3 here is CASHDQSSGADTQYF. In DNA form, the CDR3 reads TGTGCCAGTCATGATCAGAGTTCGGGGGCAGATACGCAGTATTTT.

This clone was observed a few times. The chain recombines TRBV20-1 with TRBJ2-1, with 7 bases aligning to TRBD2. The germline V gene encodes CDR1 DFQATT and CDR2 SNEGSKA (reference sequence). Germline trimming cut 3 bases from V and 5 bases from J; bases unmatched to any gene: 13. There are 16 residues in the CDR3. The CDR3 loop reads CSASGFVGGYHNEQFF. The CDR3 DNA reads TGCAGTGCTAGTGGTTTCGTGGGGGGGTATCACAATGAGCAGTTCTTC.

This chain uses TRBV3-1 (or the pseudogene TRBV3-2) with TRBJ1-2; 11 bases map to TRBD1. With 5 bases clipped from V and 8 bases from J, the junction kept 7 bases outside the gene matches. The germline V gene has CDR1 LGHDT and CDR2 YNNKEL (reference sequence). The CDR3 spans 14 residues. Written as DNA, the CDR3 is TGTGCCAGCAGCTTATCGGACAGGGGGCAAGGCTACACCTTC. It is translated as CASSLSDRGQGYTF.

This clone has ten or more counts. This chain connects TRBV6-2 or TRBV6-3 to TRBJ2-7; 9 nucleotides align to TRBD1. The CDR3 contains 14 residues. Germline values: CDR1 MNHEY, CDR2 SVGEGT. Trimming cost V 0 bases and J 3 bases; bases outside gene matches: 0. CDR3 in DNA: TGTGCCAGCAGTTACTCGACAGGGGGCTACGAGCAGTACGTC. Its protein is CASSYSTGGYEQYV.

The CDR3 region has the DNA TGTGCCAGCGATCGGACAGGGGGGGGTACCGGGGAGCTGTTTTTT. It translates to CASDRTGGGTGELFF. V is TRBV7-9 and J is TRBJ2-2, with 10 bases fitting TRBD1. V shed 8 bases, J shed 5 bases, and the junction held 8 bases outside the gene matches. The CDR3 covers 15 residues. From germline, CDR1 is SEHNR and CDR2 FQNEAQ (reference sequence). Using reference TRBV7-9 and TRBJ2-2 for the parts outside the CDR3, the full variable domain is DTGVSQNPRHKITKRGQNVTFRCDPISEHNRLYWYRQTLGQGPEFLTYFQNEAQLEKSRLLSDRFSAERPKGSFSTLEIQRTEQGDSAMYLCASDRTGGGTGELFFGEGSRLTVL.

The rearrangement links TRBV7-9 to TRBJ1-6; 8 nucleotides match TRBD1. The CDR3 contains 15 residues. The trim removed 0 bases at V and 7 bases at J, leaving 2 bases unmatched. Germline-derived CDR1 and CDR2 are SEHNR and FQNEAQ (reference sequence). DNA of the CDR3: TGTGCCAGCAGCTTAGCGGACAGGGTGAATTCACCCCTCCACTTT. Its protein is CASSLADRVNSPLHF.

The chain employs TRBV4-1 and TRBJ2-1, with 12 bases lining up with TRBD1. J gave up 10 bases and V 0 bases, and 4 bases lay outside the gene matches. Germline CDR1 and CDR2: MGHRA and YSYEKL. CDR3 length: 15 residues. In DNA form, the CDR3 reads TGCGCCAGCAGCCAAGAGGGACAGGGGGCTGGGGAGCAGTTCTTC. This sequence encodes CASSQEGQGAGEQFF.

For the CDR3, the DNA is TGTGCCAGCAGCTTATCAGGGCAGAACCAAGAGACCCAGTACTTC. Protein: CASSLSGQNQETQYF. The rearrangement uses TRBV11-3 and TRBJ2-5; possibly TRBD1 for D (5 bases). There are 15 residues in the CDR3. V lost 2 bases to trimming and J lost 0 bases, with 10 bases between them. Germline V gene sequence: CDR1 SGHNT, CDR2 YENEEA.

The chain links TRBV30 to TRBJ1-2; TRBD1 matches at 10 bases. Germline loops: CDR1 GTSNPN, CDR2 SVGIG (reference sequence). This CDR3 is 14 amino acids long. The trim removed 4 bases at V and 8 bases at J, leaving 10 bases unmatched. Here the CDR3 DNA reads TGTGCCTGGAACCCGGGACAGGGGCTGCGGGGCTACACCTTC. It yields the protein CAWNPGQGLRGYTF.

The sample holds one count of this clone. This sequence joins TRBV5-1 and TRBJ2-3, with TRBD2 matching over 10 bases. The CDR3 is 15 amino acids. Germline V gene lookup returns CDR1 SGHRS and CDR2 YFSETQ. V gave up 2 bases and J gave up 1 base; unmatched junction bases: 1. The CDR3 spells CASSFGLAGTDTQYF. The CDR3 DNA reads TGCGCCAGCAGCTTTGGACTAGCGGGCACAGATACGCAGTATTTT.

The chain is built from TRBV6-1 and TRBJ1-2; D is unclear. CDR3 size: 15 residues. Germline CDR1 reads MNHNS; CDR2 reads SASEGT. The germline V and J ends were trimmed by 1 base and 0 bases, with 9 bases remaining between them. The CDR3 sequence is CASSEGVVSNYGYTF. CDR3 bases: TGTGCCAGCAGTGAAGGGGTAGTCTCTAACTATGGCTACACCTTC.

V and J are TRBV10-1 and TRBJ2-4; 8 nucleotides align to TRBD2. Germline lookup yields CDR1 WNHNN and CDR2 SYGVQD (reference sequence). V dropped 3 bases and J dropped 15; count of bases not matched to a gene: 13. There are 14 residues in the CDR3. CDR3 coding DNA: TGCGCCAGCAGTGACCTCCTGGCTAGCGGGCCCTGGTACTTC. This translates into CASSDLLASGPWYF.

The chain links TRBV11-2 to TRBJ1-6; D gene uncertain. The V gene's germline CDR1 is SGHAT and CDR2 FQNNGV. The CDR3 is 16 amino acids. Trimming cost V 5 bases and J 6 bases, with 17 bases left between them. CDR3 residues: CASSLFAGDLNSPLHF. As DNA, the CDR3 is TGTGCCAGCAGCCTCTTTGCCGGAGACCTTAATTCACCCCTCCACTTT.

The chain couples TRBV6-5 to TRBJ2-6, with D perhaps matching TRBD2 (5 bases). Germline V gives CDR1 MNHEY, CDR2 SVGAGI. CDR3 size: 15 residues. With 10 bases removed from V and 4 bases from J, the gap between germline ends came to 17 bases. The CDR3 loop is CATLRRRSGANVLTF. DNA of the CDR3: TGTGCCACCCTACGGCGGAGGTCGGGGGCCAACGTCCTGACTTTC.

CDR3 sequence (DNA): TGTGCCACCAGCAGGGGGGGGGACAGCTCCTACGAGCAGTACTTC. Encoded protein: CATSRGGDSSYEQYF. The chain carries TRBV15 and TRBJ2-7; possibly TRBD1 or TRBD2 for D (7 bases each). The length of the CDR3 is 15 residues. V dropped 3 bases and J dropped 0 bases, with 12 bases sitting between them. Germline V CDR1 and CDR2: LNHNV, YYDKDF (reference sequence).

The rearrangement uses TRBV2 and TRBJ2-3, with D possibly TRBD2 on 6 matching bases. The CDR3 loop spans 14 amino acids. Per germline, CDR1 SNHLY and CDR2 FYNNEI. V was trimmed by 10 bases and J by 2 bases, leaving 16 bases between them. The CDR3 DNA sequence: TGTGCCACCGCGCCGGGACTCCTCACAGATACGCAGTATTTT. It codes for CATAPGLLTDTQYF.

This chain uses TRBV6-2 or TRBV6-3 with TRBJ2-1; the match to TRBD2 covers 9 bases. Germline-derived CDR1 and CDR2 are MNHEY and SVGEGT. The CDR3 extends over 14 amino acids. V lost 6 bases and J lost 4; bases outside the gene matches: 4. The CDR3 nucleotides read TGTGCCAGCAGCTATAGCGGGGGATACAATGAGCAGTTCTTC. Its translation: CASSYSGGYNEQFF.

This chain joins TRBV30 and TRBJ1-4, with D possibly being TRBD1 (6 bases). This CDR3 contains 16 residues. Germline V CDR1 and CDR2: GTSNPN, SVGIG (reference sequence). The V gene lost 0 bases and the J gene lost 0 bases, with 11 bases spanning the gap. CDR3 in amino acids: CAWSVGQIATNEKLFF. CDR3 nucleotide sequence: TGTGCCTGGAGTGTTGGACAGATTGCAACTAATGAAAAACTGTTTTTT.

CDR3 in DNA: TGCAGGACAGGGGGTCAGTTGGACAATCAGCCCCAGCATTTT. It translates to CRTGGQLDNQPQHF. The V and J genes are TRBV29-1 and TRBJ1-5; 9 bases align to TRBD1. In germline, CDR1 is SQVTM, CDR2 ANQGSEA. The CDR3 sequence is 14 residues long.

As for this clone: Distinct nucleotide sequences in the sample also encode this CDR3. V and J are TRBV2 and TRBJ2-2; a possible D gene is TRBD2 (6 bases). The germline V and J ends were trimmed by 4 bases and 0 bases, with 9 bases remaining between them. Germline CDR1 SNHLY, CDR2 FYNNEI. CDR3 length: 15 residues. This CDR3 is CASSAGTPNTGELFF. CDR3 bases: TGTGCCAGCAGTGCCGGGACTCCGAACACCGGGGAGCTGTTTTTT.